These 14 T cell receptor beta chains were sequenced from one sample in a study of OX40 agonist ivuxolimab in advanced cancers. The data were produced by immunoSEQ multiplex PCR, yet TCRdb's version contains in-frame clones alone and is incomplete. The table lists tens of thousands of clones, roughly 88% of them singletons, with about 5% in the top ten. Sequencing used CD4+ or CD8+ T cells sorted from blood, obtained in a trial of the OX40 agonist ivuxolimab. The receptors come from an adult with an advanced solid tumor such as melanoma, head and neck, liver or kidney cancer.

The chain is built from TRBV6-1 and TRBJ2-3; 8 bases fit TRBD2. The CDR3 length is 15 residues. Germline V gene data show CDR1 as MNHNS and CDR2 as SASEGT. V trimming: 3 bases; J trimming: 4 bases; junction bases outside the gene matches: 6. CDR3 residues: CASSDSSGSADTQYF. In DNA, the CDR3 is TGTGCCAGCAGTGATTCTAGCGGGTCCGCAGATACGCAGTATTTT.

The genes are TRBV5-1 and TRBJ2-5, with TRBD2 matching 8 bases. Germline trimming cut 0 bases from V and 1 base from J; bases unmatched to any gene: 5. This CDR3 has 16 amino acids. Germline values: CDR1 SGHRS, CDR2 YFSETQ. Here the CDR3 DNA reads TGCGCCAGCAGCTTGGGCGCGGGGGGCCTCCAAGAGACCCAGTACTTC. Its translation: CASSLGAGGLQETQYF.

The chain joins TRBV7-3 to TRBJ2-7; maybe TRBD1 (5 bases). CDR3 size: 16 residues. The germline CDR1 and CDR2 sequences are SGHTA and FQGTGA. The V and J ends lost 5 bases and 0 bases respectively, with 17 bases between them. This chain's CDR3 is CASSPDWGASSYEQYF. The CDR3 region has the DNA TGTGCCAGCAGCCCCGATTGGGGCGCGAGCTCCTACGAGCAGTACTTC.

This chain's CDR3 is CASSYSGSYEQYF. The CDR3 nucleotides read TGTGCCAGCAGTTACTCGGGGTCCTACGAGCAGTACTTC. J is TRBJ2-7 and V is TRBV6-5; D is ambiguous. CDR1 is MNHEY, CDR2 SVGAGI, per germline. Trimming removed 0 bases from V and 1 base from J, with 4 bases in between. This CDR3 spans 13 amino acids.

This clone appeared a single time. The chain joins TRBV7-2 to TRBJ2-7; D gene uncertain. Trimming removed 8 bases at V and 9 bases at J, with 23 bases between. This CDR3 is built from 14 residues. The germline V gene encodes CDR1 SGHTA and CDR2 FQGNSA. The CDR3 sequence is CASATAPTSIGQYF. Here the CDR3 DNA reads TGTGCCAGCGCCACTGCACCGACTTCGATTGGGCAGTACTTC.

The V gene is TRBV9, the J gene TRBJ2-1; 11 bases agree with TRBD2. V lost 4 bases and J lost 7; bases outside the gene matches: 10. Germline loops: CDR1 SGDLS, CDR2 YYNGEE. This CDR3 comprises 16 residues. The CDR3 reads CASSPRGLAGGNEQFF. In DNA, the CDR3 is TGTGCCAGCAGCCCGAGGGGTCTAGCGGGGGGAAATGAGCAGTTCTTC.

The rearrangement uses TRBV4-1 and TRBJ2-7; 9 bases fit TRBD2. Germline CDR1 reads MGHRA; CDR2 reads YSYEKL. Trimming removed 6 bases from V and 5 bases from J; junction bases left unmatched: 17. The CDR3 has 17 residues. This CDR3 is CASRLNAAGLAGNEQYF. DNA for the CDR3: TGCGCCAGCAGACTAAACGCCGCCGGGCTAGCGGGAAACGAGCAGTACTTC.

The chain has TRBV7-3 and TRBJ2-5, with TRBD1 matching over 7 bases. The CDR3 is 16 residues long. After removal of 0 bases from V and 5 bases from J, the junction contained 9 bases not matched to a gene. Germline V lookup: CDR1 SGHTA, CDR2 FQGTGA. The CDR3 region is CASSLTPTGLIETQYF. CDR3 bases: TGTGCCAGCAGCTTAACCCCGACAGGGTTGATCGAGACCCAGTACTTC.

The chain couples TRBV27 to TRBJ2-1; D assignment may be TRBD1 or TRBD2 (5 bases each). V was trimmed by 2 bases and J by 12 bases, leaving 20 bases between them. The CDR3 is made up of 15 amino acids. CDR1 and CDR2 from the germline V gene are MNHEY and SMNVEV (reference sequence). The CDR3 spells CASSLSGNWGRGQFF. DNA of the CDR3: TGTGCCAGCAGTTTAAGTGGGAATTGGGGGAGAGGGCAGTTCTTC.

J is TRBJ1-3 and V is TRBV11-2, with 9 bases fitting TRBD1. Germline V gene sequence: CDR1 SGHAT, CDR2 FQNNGV. CDR3 size: 15 residues. V lost 5 bases, J lost 0 bases, and 2 bases stayed unmatched. The CDR3 DNA reads as TGTGCCAGCAGCGGACAGGGGAACTCTGGAAACACCATATATTTT. Translating gives CASSGQGNSGNTIYF.

This chain uses TRBV11-1 with TRBJ2-7; TRBD2 might be the D (6 bases). CDR1 is SGHAT and CDR2 is FQDESV in the germline V gene (reference sequence). Trimming removed 6 bases at V and 3 bases at J, with 15 bases between. This CDR3 comprises 14 residues. Here the CDR3 DNA reads TGTGCCAGCAGAAAAAGCCCTAGCGTCTACGAGCAGTACTTC. Protein sequence: CASRKSPSVYEQYF.

This sequence joins TRBV7-8 and TRBJ2-2; 11 bases line up with TRBD2. V shed 5 bases, J shed 2 bases, and the junction held 4 bases outside the gene matches. Germline loops: CDR1 SGHVS, CDR2 FQNEAQ. The CDR3 extends over 16 amino acids. Here the CDR3 reads CASSPRLAGNTGELFF. Written as DNA, the CDR3 is TGTGCCAGCAGCCCGAGACTAGCGGGAAACACCGGGGAGCTGTTTTTT.

The rearrangement joins TRBV19 to TRBJ1-1; D is perhaps TRBD1 (5 bases). V was cut by 8 bases and J by 11 bases, with 12 bases left in between. In germline, CDR1 is LNHDA, CDR2 SQIVND (reference sequence). This CDR3 contains 10 residues. CDR3 region: CASRDERAFF. Written as DNA, the CDR3 is TGTGCCAGTCGGGACGAACGGGCTTTCTTT.

V is TRBV12-2 and J is TRBJ2-7; the listed D gene, TRBD2, was not tested against the DNA. TRBV12-2 is tagged as a pseudogene. The CDR3 is 19 residues long. The CDR3 spells CASRLFAERTSGCSYEQYF. DNA for the CDR3: TGTGCAAGTCGCTTATTTGCAGAAAGGACTAGCGGATGCTCCTACGAGCAGTACTTC.